This record concerns one TCR beta chain sequence. Its target is not known. This sample stems from a study of OX40 agonist ivuxolimab in advanced cancers. The overall study: The patients received ivuxolimab by intravenous route every 2 weeks at 0.01 to 10 mg/kg. Three patients responded partially, comprising one with hepatocellular carcinoma and two with cutaneous melanoma. Findings and limits, study-wide: Compared with CD4+, CD8+ T cells on average had more expanded clones. Also present in some nonresponders was a low level of normalized T-cell clonal expansion.

Profiling relied on immunoSEQ multiplex PCR, and the TCRdb table lists in-frame clones only, not all of them. The sample lists roughly 23,000 clones; 77% were seen once. Germline loops: CDR1 SGHTA, CDR2 FQGNSA. Germline trimming cut 1 base from V and 4 bases from J; bases unmatched to any gene: 5. The CDR3 has 15 residues. The receptor's source is an adult with an advanced solid tumor such as melanoma, head and neck, liver or kidney cancer. V and J are TRBV7-2 and TRBJ1-2; 8 bases are a match to TRBD1. The sequencing here drew on CD4+ or CD8+ T cells sorted from blood, taken in a trial of the OX40 agonist ivuxolimab. The CDR3 nucleotides are TGTGCCAGCAGCTTAGAGGGCAGGGGGCTCTATGGCTACACCTTC. It specifies CASSLEGRGLYGYTF.